This TCR beta chain emerged from a study of beta chain features in type 1 diabetes. For the study at large: Investigators examined 107,917,701 sorted cells across all samples.

The germline V gene has CDR1 ENHRY and CDR2 SYGVKD. The CDR3 is 14 residues long. The V and J ends lost 6 bases and 3 bases respectively, with 11 bases between them. The study reverse transcribed the entire isolated RNA, so it sequenced expressed TCRB transcripts. Profiled with immunoSEQ multiplex PCR; TCRdb holds only in-frame clones, not every one. The table lists 300,000 or so clones, roughly 9% of them singletons. General study points: Patients with Type 1 diabetes showed moderately but significantly shorter TCRB CDR3s in all four CD4+ subsets. PCR might favor shorter templates, but any such skew would affect patients and controls equally.

This clone has more than one count but fewer than ten. Antigen specificity is unknown. The clonotype was recovered from a man aged 25 to 40 with type 1 diabetes. This chain uses TRBV10-3 with TRBJ2-2, with D possibly being TRBD2 (7 bases). The sample consisted of central memory CD4+ T cells from blood. CDR3: CAISRGADTGELFF. CDR3 coding DNA: TGTGCCATCAGCCGGGGGGCCGACACCGGGGAGCTGTTTTTT.